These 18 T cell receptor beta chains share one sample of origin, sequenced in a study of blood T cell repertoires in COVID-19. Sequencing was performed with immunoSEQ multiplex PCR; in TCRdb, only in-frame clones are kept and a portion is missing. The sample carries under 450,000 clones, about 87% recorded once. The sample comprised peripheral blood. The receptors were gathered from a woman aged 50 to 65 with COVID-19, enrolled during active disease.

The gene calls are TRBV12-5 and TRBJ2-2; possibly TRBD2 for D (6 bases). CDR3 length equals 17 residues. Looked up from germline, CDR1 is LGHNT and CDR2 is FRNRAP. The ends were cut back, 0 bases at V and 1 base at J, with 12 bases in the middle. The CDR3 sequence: CASGLVLEGLNTGELFF. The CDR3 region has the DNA TGTGCTAGTGGTTTGGTACTGGAGGGACTGAACACCGGGGAGCTGTTTTTT.

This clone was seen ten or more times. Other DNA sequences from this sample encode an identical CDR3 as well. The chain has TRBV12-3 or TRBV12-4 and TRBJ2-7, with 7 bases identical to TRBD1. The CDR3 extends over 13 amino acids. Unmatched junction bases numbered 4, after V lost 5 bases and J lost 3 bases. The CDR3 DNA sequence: TGTGCCAGCAGTAGGAACAGGGGCTACGAGCAGTACTTC. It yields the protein CASSRNRGYEQYF.

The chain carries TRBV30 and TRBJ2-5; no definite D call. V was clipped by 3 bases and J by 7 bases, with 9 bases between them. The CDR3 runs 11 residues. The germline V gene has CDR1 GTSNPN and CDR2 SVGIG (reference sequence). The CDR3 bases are TGTGCCTGGAGGGCCGGCGGGACCCAGTACTTC. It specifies CAWRAGGTQYF.

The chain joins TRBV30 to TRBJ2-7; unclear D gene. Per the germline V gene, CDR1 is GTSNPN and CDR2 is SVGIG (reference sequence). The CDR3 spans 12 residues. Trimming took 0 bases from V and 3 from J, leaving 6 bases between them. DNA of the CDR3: TGTGCCTGGAGTGTGAGTCGCTACGAGCAGTACTTC. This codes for CAWSVSRYEQYF. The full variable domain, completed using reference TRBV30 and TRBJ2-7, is SQTIHQWPATLVQPVGSPLSLECTVEGTSNPNLYWYRQAAGRGLQLLFYSVGIGQISSEVPQNLSASRPQDRQFILSSKKLLLSDSGFYLCAWSVSRYEQYFGPGTRLTVT.

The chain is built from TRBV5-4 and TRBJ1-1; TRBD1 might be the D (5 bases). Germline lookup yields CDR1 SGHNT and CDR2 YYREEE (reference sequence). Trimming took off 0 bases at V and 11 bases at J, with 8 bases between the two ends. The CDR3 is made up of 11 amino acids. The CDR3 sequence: CASSLAGTAFF. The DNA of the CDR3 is TGTGCCAGCAGCTTGGCCGGGACTGCTTTCTTT.

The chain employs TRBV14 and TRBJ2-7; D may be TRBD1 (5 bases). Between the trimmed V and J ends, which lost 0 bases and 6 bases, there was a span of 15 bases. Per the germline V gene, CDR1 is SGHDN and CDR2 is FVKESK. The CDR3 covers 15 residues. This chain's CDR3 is CASSQDIVQGGEQYF. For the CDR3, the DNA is TGTGCCAGCAGCCAAGATATTGTGCAGGGCGGCGAGCAGTACTTC.

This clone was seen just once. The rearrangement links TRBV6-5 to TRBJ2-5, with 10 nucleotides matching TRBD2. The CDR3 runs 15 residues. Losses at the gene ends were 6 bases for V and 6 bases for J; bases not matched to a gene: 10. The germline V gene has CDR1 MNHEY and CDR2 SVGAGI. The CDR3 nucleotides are TGTGCCAGCAGCCGGGTAGCGGGGGGCGAGAAGACCCAGTACTTC. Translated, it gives CASSRVAGGEKTQYF.

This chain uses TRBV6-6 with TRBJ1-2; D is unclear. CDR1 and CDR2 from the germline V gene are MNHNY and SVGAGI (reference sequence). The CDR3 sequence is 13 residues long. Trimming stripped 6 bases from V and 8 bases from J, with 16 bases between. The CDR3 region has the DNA TGTGCCAGCAGCTCCCTCGGGGAAATAGGCTACACCTTC. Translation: CASSSLGEIGYTF.

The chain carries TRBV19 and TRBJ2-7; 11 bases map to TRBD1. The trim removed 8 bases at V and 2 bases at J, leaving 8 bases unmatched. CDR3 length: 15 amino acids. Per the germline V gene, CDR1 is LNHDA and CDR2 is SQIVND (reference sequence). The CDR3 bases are TGTGCCAGTGACGCCGGGACAGGGGGACCCTACGAGCAGTACTTC. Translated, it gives CASDAGTGGPYEQYF. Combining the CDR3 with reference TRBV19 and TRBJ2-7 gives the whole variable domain DGGITQSPKYLFRKEGQNVTLSCEQNLNHDAMYWYRQDPGQGLRLIYYSQIVNDFQKGDIAEGYSVSREKKESFPLTVTSAQKNPTAFYLCASDAGTGGPYEQYFGPGTRLTVT.

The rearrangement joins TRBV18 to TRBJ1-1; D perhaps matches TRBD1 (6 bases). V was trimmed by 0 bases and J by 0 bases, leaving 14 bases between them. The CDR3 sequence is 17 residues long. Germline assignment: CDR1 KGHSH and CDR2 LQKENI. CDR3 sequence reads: CASSPPKRAGVNTEAFF. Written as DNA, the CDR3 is TGTGCCAGCTCACCACCCAAGAGGGCAGGGGTGAACACTGAAGCTTTCTTT.

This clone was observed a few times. This CDR3 reads CASIFREEGQEVTEAFF. The CDR3 region has the DNA TGTGCCAGCATATTTCGGGAGGAGGGGCAAGAGGTCACTGAAGCTTTCTTT. The gene calls are TRBV2 and TRBJ1-1; possible D gene TRBD1, 5 bases. The CDR3 consists of 17 residues. V gave up 7 bases and J gave up 4 bases, with 25 bases separating them. The germline CDR1 and CDR2 sequences are SNHLY and FYNNEI.

The CDR3 DNA sequence: TGCGCCAGCAGCTTGCGTCAAACCTCCGGCGAGCAGTACTTC. Translation gives CASSLRQTSGEQYF. This chain joins TRBV5-1 and TRBJ2-7; unclear D gene. The length of the CDR3 is 14 residues. The V and J ends lost 1 base and 6 bases respectively, with 14 bases between them. Germline CDR1 reads SGHRS; CDR2 reads YFSETQ.

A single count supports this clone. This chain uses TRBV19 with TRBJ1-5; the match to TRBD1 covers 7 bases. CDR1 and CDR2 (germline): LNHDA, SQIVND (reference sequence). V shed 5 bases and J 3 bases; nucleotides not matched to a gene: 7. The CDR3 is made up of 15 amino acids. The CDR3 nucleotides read TGTGCCAGTAGTCTCGGGACAGCTCCCAATCAGCCCCAGCATTTT. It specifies CASSLGTAPNQPQHF.

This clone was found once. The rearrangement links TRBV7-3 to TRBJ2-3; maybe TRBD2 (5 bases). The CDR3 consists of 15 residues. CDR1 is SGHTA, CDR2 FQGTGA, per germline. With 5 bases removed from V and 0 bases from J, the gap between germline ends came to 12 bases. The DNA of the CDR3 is TGTGCCAGCAGCCCGACGGGCGGGAGCACAGATACGCAGTATTTT. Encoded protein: CASSPTGGSTDTQYF. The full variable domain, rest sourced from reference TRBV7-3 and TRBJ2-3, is GAGVSQTPSNKVTEKGKYVELRCDPISGHTALYWYRQSLGQGPEFLIYFQGTGAADDSGLPNDRFFAVRPEGSVSTLKIQRTERGDSAVYLCASSPTGGSTDTQYFGPGTRLTVL.

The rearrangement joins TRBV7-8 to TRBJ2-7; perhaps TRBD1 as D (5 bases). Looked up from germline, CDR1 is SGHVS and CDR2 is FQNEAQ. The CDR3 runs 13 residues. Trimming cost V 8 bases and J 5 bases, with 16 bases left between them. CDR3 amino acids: CASAGNEFHEQYF. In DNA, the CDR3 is TGTGCCAGCGCAGGGAATGAGTTCCACGAGCAGTACTTC.

CDR3 sequence reads: CASSRDLNTEAFF. For the CDR3, the DNA is TGTGCCAGCAGTCGGGACTTAAACACTGAAGCTTTCTTT. V is TRBV7-3 and J is TRBJ1-1, with D perhaps TRBD1 (5 bases). Trimming removed 6 bases from V and 2 bases from J, with 10 bases in between. The CDR3 has 13 residues. Germline V gene data show CDR1 as SGHTA and CDR2 as FQGTGA.

CDR3 loop: CASSLGSVSYNEQFF. The CDR3 DNA reads as TGCGCCAGCAGCTTGGGATCGGTATCCTACAATGAGCAGTTCTTC. The J gene is TRBJ2-1, the V gene TRBV5-1; D gene uncertain. The V gene's germline CDR1 is SGHRS and CDR2 YFSETQ. The CDR3 covers 15 residues. V was shortened by 0 bases and J by 1 base, with 8 bases between the two germline ends.

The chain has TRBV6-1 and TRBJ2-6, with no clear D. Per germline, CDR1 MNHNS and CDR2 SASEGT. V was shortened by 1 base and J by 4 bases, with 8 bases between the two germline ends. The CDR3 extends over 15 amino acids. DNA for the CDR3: TGTGCCAGCAGTGAAGGGCAGGCCGGGGCCAACGTCCTGACTTTC. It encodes CASSEGQAGANVLTF.